The 4 T cell receptor beta chains presented below share a single source sample, sequenced in a study of T-cell reconstitution after alpha-beta-depleted transplantation in children. The authors prepared the TCRbeta library with unique molecular identifiers. One entry per CDR3 protein, called by TCRdb with MiXCR from the PCR reads. The repertoire holds 400,000 to 500,000 distinct CDR3 sequences, with about a tenth as singletons. The material was PBMCs from the stem cell graft donor, obtained from the stem cell graft. Receptors originate from a human donor who donated a stem cell graft to a child with acute myeloid leukemia.

This clonotype was detected ten times or more. V gene TRBV30 combines with J gene TRBJ2-1; D possibly corresponds to TRBD2 (6 bases). V lost 1 base and J lost 2, with 15 bases in between. Germline lookup yields CDR1 GTSNPN and CDR2 SVGIG (reference sequence). This CDR3 is built from 16 residues. CDR3 DNA: TGTGCCTGGAGTGGCGGAAGCGGGCCGACCTACAATGAGCAGTTCTTC. It is translated as CAWSGGSGPTYNEQFF. Full variable domain (missing parts from reference TRBV30 and TRBJ2-1): SQTIHQWPATLVQPVGSPLSLECTVEGTSNPNLYWYRQAAGRGLQLLFYSVGIGQISSEVPQNLSASRPQDRQFILSSKKLLLSDSGFYLCAWSGGSGPTYNEQFFGPGTRLTVL.

This clonotype was counted ten times or more. The chain joins TRBV10-3 to TRBJ1-1; no firm D call. Germline V CDR1 and CDR2: ENHRY, SYGVKD. The CDR3 is 13 residues long. The V gene lost 0 bases and the J gene lost 6 bases, with 8 bases spanning the gap. CDR3 sequence reads: CAISESLAAEAFF. The CDR3 DNA follows: TGTGCCATCAGTGAGTCTCTAGCCGCTGAAGCTTTCTTT.

The gene calls are TRBV7-2 and TRBJ2-7; no reliable D call. The ends were cut back, 4 bases at V and 2 bases at J, with 6 bases in the middle. Germline CDR1 SGHTA, CDR2 FQGNSA. The CDR3 sequence is 12 residues long. CDR3 loop: CASSYRPYEQYF. The CDR3 region has the DNA TGTGCCAGCAGCTATCGCCCCTACGAGCAGTACTTC.

The chain couples TRBV19 to TRBJ2-3; the D gene is possibly TRBD1 (5 bases). The germline gives CDR1 LNHDA, CDR2 SQIVND (reference sequence). With 7 bases removed from V and 13 bases from J, the gap between germline ends came to 15 bases. This CDR3 comprises 11 residues. The CDR3 DNA sequence: TGTGCCAGTAAATTAAGGGGTGAGAAGTATTTT. It yields the protein CASKLRGEKYF.